Detailed here is one T cell receptor beta chain. Its target is not known. Trimming removed 4 bases from V and 3 bases from J; junction bases left unmatched: 8. The germline CDR1 and CDR2 sequences are MDHEN and SYDVKM. This CDR3 is built from 16 residues. The record originates from a study of CD8 T cells in ankylosing spondylitis. Study observations and caveats: Previously reported in reactive arthritis synovial fluid and blood were some of the motif variants. CD8+ disease-linked clones were present at relatively low frequencies in blood. Fewer than ten highly homologous variants made up a TCR beta motif, and this motif appeared characteristic of ankylosing spondylitis blood.

TCRdb re-analysed the 5' RACE reads in MiXCR, keeping a single row per CDR3 protein. Among fewer than 500,000 distinct CDR3 sequences, around 24% were seen once, and the ten largest hold about 17%. The rearrangement uses TRBV28 and TRBJ2-2; 7 bases map to TRBD2. The origin of this receptor is a male donor with ankylosing spondylitis. Sample: blood, either unsorted or a sorted T cell fraction (not recorded which). For the CDR3, the DNA is TGTGCCAGCAGTTCCGCGGGAGTTGGGGACACCGGGGAGCTGTTTTTT. Encoded protein: CASSSAGVGDTGELFF.